This T cell receptor (beta chain) was profiled in a study of control samples from healthy donors and cancer patients. Measured with immunoSEQ multiplex PCR; TCRdb has only the in-frame clones, and not every one. The table includes 100,000 or so clones, roughly 80% detected once. Germline values: CDR1 SQVTM, CDR2 ANQGSEA. The germline V and J ends were trimmed by 7 bases and 0 bases, with 15 bases remaining between them. The CDR3 is 14 residues long. The material sequenced was blood. This sequence joins TRBV29-1 and TRBJ1-1; D gene uncertain. The receptor's source is a woman aged 45-65 years in good health. In nucleotides, the CDR3 is TGCAGCGCTCCTGGGGTCGTAGTGAACACTGAAGCTTTCTTT. Translated, it gives CSAPGVVVNTEAFF. The entire variable domain, with the rest obtained from reference TRBV29-1 and TRBJ1-1, is as follows: SAVISQKPSRDICQRGTSLTIQCQVDSQVTMMFWYRQQPGQSLTLIATANQGSEATYESGFVIDKFPISRPNLTFSTLTVSNMSPEDSSIYLCSAPGVVVNTEAFFGQGTRLTVV.